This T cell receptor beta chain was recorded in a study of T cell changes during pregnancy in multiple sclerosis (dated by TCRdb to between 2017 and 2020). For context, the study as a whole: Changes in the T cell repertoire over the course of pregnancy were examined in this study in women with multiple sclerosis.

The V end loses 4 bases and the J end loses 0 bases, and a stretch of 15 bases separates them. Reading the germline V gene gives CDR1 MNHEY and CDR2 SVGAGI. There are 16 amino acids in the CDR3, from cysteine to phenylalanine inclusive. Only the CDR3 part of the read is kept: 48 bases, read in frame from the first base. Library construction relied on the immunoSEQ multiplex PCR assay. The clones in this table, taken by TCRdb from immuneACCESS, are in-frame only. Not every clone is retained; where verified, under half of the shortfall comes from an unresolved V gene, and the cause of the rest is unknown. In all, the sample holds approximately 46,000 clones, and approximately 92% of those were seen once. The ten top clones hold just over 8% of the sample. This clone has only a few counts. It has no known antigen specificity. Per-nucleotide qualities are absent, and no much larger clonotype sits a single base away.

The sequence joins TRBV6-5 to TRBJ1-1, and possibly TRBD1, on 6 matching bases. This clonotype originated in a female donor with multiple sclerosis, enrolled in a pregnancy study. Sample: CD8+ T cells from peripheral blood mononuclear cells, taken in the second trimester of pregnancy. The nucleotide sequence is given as TGTGCCAGCAGTTCGACCGGGACACTCATGAACACTGAAGCTTTCTTT. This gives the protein CASSSTGTLMNTEAFF.